Detailed here is one T cell receptor (beta chain). Antigen specificity is unknown. This specimen comes from a study of cytomegalovirus exposure and HLA in healthy donors. Whole-study context: Both the 120 or so validation repertoires and the roughly 700 first-cohort repertoires used the same platform, as reported by a later analysis. Study-wide points: The majority of TCR sequences were rare, yet some public TCRs appeared in many donors. It was reported that the classifier diagnosed cytomegalovirus status with high specificity and sensitivity in both the original and validation cohorts.

Unmatched junction bases numbered 11, after V lost 8 bases and J lost 1 base. CDR3 size: 15 residues. CDR1 and CDR2 (germline): GTSNPN, SVGIG (reference sequence). TCRdb's copy holds only in-frame clones and misses some; the assay was immunoSEQ multiplex PCR. This sample has about 82,000 clones, with approximately 93% found just once. The TCR was taken from a young man in good health and CMV-seronegative. The V gene is TRBV30, the J gene TRBJ1-1; 9 bases are shared with TRBD1. Material for sequencing was PBMCs. DNA of the CDR3: TGTGCCCTTGAACAGGGGGCAGATGGGAACACTGAAGCTTTCTTT. It specifies CALEQGADGNTEAFF.